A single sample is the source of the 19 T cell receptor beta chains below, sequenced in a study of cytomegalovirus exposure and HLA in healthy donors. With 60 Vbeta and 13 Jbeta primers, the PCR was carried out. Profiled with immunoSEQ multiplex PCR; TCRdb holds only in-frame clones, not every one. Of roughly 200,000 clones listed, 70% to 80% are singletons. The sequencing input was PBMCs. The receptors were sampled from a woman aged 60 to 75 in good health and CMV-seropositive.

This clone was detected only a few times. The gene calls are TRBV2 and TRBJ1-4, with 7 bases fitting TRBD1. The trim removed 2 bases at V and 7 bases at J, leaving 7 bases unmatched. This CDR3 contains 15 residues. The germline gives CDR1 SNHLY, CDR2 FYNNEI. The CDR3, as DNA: TGTGCCAGCAGTGAAACTGGGGCAGGGGGTGAAAAACTGTTTTTT. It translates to CASSETGAGGEKLFF.

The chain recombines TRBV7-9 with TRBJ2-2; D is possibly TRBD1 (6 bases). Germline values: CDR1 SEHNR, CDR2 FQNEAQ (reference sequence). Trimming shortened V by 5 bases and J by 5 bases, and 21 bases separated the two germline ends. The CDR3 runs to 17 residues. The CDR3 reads CASSPPKDSALTGELFF. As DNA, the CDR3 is TGTGCCAGCAGCCCTCCCAAGGACAGCGCTTTGACCGGGGAGCTGTTTTTT.

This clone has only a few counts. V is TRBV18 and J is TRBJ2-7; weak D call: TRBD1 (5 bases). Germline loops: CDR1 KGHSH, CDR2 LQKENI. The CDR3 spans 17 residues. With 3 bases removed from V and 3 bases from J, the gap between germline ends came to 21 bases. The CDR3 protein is CASSPKSQGGENYEQYF. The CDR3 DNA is TGTGCCAGCTCACCTAAGAGTCAGGGTGGGGAAAACTACGAGCAGTACTTC. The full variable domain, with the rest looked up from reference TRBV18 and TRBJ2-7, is NAGVMQNPRHLVRRRGQEARLRCSPMKGHSHVYWYRQLPEEGLKFMVYLQKENIIDESGMPKERFSAEFPKEGPSILRIQQVVRGDSAAYFCASSPKSQGGENYEQYFGPGTRLTVT.

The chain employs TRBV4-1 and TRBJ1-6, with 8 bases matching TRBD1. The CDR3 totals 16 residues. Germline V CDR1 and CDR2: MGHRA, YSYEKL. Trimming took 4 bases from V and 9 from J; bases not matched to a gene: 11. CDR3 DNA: TGCGCCAGCAGCCCCCGGTGGACAGGGCTAGGTTCACCCCTCCACTTT. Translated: CASSPRWTGLGSPLHF.

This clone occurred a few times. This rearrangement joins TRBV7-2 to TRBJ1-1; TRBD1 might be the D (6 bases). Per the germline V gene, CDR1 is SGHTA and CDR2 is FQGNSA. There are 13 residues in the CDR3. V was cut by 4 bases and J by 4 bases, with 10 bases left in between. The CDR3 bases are TGTGCCAGCAGCTCGATCAGGGGCACTGAAGCTTTCTTT. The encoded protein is CASSSIRGTEAFF.

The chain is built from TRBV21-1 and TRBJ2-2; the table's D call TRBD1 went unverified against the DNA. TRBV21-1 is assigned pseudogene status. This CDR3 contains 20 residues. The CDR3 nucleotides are TGTGCCAGCAGCAAAGAGGAAGTGGGCAGGGTCGGCTTGAACACCGGGGAGCTGTTTTTT. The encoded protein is CASSKEEVGRVGLNTGELFF.

The CDR3 nucleotides are TGCAGCGTTGCAAGGGGGCTTAACACTGAAGCTTTCTTT. Protein product: CSVARGLNTEAFF. The chain carries TRBV29-1 and TRBJ1-1, with 7 bases matching TRBD1. V dropped 4 bases and J dropped 2; count of bases not matched to a gene: 4. Germline V gives CDR1 SQVTM, CDR2 ANQGSEA. The CDR3 runs 13 residues.

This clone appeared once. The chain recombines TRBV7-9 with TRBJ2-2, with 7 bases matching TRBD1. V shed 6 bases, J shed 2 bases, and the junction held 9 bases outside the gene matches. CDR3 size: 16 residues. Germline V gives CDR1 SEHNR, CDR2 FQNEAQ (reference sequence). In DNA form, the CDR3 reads TGTGCCAGCAGGTCCCTGGGACAGCCTAACACCGGGGAGCTGTTTTTT. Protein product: CASRSLGQPNTGELFF.

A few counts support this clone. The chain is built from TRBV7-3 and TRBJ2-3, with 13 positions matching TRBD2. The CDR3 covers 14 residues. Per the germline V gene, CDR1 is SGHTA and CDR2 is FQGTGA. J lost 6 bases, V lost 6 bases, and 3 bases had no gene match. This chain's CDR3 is CASRLAGGTDTQYF. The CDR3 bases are TGTGCCAGCAGACTAGCGGGGGGGACGGATACGCAGTATTTT.

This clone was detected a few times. The CDR3, as DNA: TGTGCCAGCAGAAGGACAGATAATTCACCCCTCCACTTT. Protein: CASRRTDNSPLHF. The V gene is TRBV6-6, the J gene TRBJ1-6; TRBD1 is a possible D gene (6 bases). The CDR3 is 13 residues long. In germline, CDR1 is MNHNY, CDR2 SVGAGI (reference sequence). Between the trimmed V and J ends, which lost 6 bases and 5 bases, there was a span of 8 bases.

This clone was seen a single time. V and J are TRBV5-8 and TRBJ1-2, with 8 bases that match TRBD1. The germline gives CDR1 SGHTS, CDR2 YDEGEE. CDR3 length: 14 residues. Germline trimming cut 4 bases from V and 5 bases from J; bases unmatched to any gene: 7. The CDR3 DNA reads TGTGCCAGCAGCCCTGGACAGGGAGGGTATGGCTACACCTTC. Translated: CASSPGQGGYGYTF.

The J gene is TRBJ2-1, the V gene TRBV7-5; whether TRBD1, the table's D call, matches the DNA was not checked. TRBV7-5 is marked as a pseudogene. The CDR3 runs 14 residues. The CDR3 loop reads CARGGQAINNEQFF. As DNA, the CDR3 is TGTGCCAGAGGGGGACAGGCTATTAACAATGAGCAGTTCTTC.

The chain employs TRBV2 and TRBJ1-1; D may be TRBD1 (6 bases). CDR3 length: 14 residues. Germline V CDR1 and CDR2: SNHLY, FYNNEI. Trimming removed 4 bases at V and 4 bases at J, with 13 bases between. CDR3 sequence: CASSVGQRVTEAFF. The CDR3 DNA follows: TGTGCCAGCAGTGTGGGACAACGGGTCACTGAAGCTTTCTTT.

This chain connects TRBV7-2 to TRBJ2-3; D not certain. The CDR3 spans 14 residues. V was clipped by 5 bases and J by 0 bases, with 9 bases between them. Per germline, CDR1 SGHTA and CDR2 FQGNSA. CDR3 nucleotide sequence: TGTGCCAGCAGCCCTGGGCATAGCACAGATACGCAGTATTTT. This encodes CASSPGHSTDTQYF.

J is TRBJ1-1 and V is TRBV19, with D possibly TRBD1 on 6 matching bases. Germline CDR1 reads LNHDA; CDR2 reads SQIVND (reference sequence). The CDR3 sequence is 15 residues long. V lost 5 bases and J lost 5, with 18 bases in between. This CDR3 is CASSPPGRGDTEAFF. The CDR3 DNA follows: TGTGCCAGTAGTCCCCCGGGCAGGGGTGATACTGAAGCTTTCTTT. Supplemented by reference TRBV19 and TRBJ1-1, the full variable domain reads DGGITQSPKYLFRKEGQNVTLSCEQNLNHDAMYWYRQDPGQGLRLIYYSQIVNDFQKGDIAEGYSVSREKKESFPLTVTSAQKNPTAFYLCASSPPGRGDTEAFFGQGTRLTVV.

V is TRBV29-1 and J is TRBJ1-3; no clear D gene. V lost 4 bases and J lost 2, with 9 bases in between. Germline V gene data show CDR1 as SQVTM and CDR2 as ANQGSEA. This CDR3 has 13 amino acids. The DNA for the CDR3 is TGCAGCGTTGGGTTGGAGGCTGGAAACACCATATATTTT. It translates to CSVGLEAGNTIYF.

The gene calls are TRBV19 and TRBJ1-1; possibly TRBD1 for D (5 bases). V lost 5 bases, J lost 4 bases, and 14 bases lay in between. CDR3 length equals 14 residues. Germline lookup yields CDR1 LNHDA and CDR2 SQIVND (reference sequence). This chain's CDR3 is CASSGRDGGTEAFF. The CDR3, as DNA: TGTGCCAGTAGTGGGAGGGACGGCGGCACTGAAGCTTTCTTT.

The CDR3 reads CASSKGDRGNYGYTF. The CDR3 nucleotides read TGTGCCAGCTCGAAGGGGGACAGGGGGAACTATGGCTACACCTTC. The genes are TRBV25-1 and TRBJ1-2; 11 nucleotides align to TRBD1. This CDR3 comprises 15 residues. Germline CDR1 MGHDK, CDR2 SYGVNS. The trim removed 8 bases at V and 2 bases at J, leaving 7 bases unmatched.

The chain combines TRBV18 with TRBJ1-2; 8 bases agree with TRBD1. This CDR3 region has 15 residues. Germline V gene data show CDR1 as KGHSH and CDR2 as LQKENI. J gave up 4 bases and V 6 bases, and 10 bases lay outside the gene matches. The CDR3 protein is CASSYEDRASYGYTF. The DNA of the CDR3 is TGTGCCAGCTCTTACGAGGACAGGGCCTCCTATGGCTACACCTTC.